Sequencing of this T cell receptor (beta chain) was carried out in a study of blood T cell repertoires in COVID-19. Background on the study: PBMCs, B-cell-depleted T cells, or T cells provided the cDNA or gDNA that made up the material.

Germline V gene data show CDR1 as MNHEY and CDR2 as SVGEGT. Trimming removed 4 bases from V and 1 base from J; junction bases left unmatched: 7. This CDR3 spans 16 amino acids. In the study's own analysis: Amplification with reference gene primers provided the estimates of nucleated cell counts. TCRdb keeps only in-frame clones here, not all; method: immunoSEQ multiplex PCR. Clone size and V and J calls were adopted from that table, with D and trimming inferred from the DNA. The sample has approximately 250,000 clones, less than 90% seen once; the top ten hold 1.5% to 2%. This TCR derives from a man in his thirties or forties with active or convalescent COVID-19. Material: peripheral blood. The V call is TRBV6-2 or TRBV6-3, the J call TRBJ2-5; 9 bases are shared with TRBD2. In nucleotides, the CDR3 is TGTGCCAGCAGTTTGGGGCTAGCGGGGACCCAAGAGACCCAGTACTTC. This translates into CASSLGLAGTQETQYF.